These T cell receptor beta chains were read from a single sample in a study of identical twins. TCRdb fed the 5' RACE reads into MiXCR, producing one record per CDR3 protein. The sample lists approximately 250,000 distinct CDR3 sequences; approximately 7.1% were seen once. This same sample was also taken into another study, of T cells expressing NK-cell markers.

The sequencing sample was made of CD8+ T cells sorted from blood. The receptors stem from a woman between 18 and 30 years old in good health. The CDR3 runs from the conserved cysteine through the conserved F or W. D genes are given only for firm matches. Expanded clones are given a class, and other clones once, few, many or no size at all.

j_call v_call d_call clone_size cdr3_nt cdr3_aa
TRBJ2-1 TRBV29-1 TRBD2 few TGCAGCGTTGTAGGGAGCGGGGGCATCTCCTACAATGAGCAGTTCTTC CSVVGSGGISYNEQFF
TRBJ2-1 TRBV5-6 NA NA TGTGCCAGCAGCCGAGGCCCGGGAGCCCGCAATGAGCAGTTCTTC CASSRGPGARNEQFF
TRBJ1-5 TRBV12-3/TRBV12-4 NA NA TGTGCCAGCAGTTTGGGAACGCCGGGGGGGACCCAGCATTTT CASSLGTPGGTQHF
TRBJ2-5 TRBV5-6 TRBD2 few TGTGCCAGCAGGCGACTAGCGGGGGGGGGAGAAGAGACCCAGTACTTC CASRRLAGGGEETQYF
TRBJ2-1 TRBV2 NA NA TGTGCCAGCAGTGTTAAGTGGGAGCAGTTCTTC CASSVKWEQFF
TRBJ2-7 TRBV29-1 NA few TGCAGCGTTGAAGAGGTGGACGAGCAGTACTTC CSVEEVDEQYF
TRBJ2-1 TRBV5-4 TRBD1 many TGTGCCAGCAGCCCCCGGGACAGGGGGCGTGATGAGCAGTTCTTC CASSPRDRGRDEQFF
TRBJ2-7 TRBV20-1 TRBD2 NA TGCAGTGCTAGAGACCAGATTCTAGCGGGAGTCGGTTACGAGCAGTACTTC CSARDQILAGVGYEQYF
TRBJ1-2 TRBV7-9 NA few TGTGCCAGCAGCTTAATCCTTGGCTACACCTTC CASSLILGYTF
TRBJ2-7 TRBV11-2 NA few TGTGCCAGCAGCTTAGATCTCAGGGCCTACGAGCAGTACTTC CASSLDLRAYEQYF
TRBJ2-1 TRBV30 TRBD2 few TGTGCCTGGAACGGAGCGGGAGGGCCTGAGCAGTTCTTC CAWNGAGGPEQFF
TRBJ2-7 TRBV5-6 NA NA TGTGCCAGCAGCCTCGGGCCTGCTACGGCTAGGGAGCAGTACTTC CASSLGPATAREQYF
TRBJ2-1 TRBV15 TRBD2 many TGTGCCACCATGTCTAGCGGGGGGGCGAGCGAGCAGTTCTTC CATMSSGGASEQFF
TRBJ1-2 TRBV29-1 NA NA TGCAGCGTTGAGGCAGGGTCGGGCTCTGGCTACACCTTC CSVEAGSGSGYTF
TRBJ1-1 TRBV7-6 NA many TGTGCCAGCAGCTTAGGGGGTGGGAACACTGAAGCTTTCTTT CASSLGGGNTEAFF
TRBJ2-1 TRBV5-6 NA many TGTGCCAGCAGTTTCCCCTACAATGAGCAGTTCTTC CASSFPYNEQFF
TRBJ1-2 TRBV5-1 NA NA TGCGCCAGCAGCCGATGGGACGGTGGACCGGGGGGCTACACCTTC CASSRWDGGPGGYTF
TRBJ2-1 TRBV29-1 NA few TGCAGCGTCGTTACCCACCGGGACCAGTACAATGAGCAGTTCTTC CSVVTHRDQYNEQFF
TRBJ2-5 TRBV6-5 NA few TGTGCCAGCAGTTACTGGCAGGGCCAAGAGACCCAGTACTTC CASSYWQGQETQYF
TRBJ2-7 TRBV7-2 NA many TGTGCCAGCAGCGAAGCGGGCCGACTTTTGTACTTC CASSEAGRLLYF
TRBJ1-1 TRBV7-8 TRBD1 many TGTGCCAGCAGCTTAAAACACAGGGGATACACTGAAGCTTTCTTT CASSLKHRGYTEAFF
TRBJ2-1 TRBV5-1 TRBD2 NA TGCGCCAGCAGCTTGGATGGGACTAGCGGGACGTGGAATGAGCAGTTCTTC CASSLDGTSGTWNEQFF
TRBJ2-1 TRBV29-1 NA NA TGCAGCGTTAGGGGGAATGGCGATGAGCAGTTCTTC CSVRGNGDEQFF
TRBJ2-2 TRBV5-5 NA few TGTGCCAGCAGCTTGGGGTCGGCTACCGGGGAGCTGTTTTTT CASSLGSATGELFF
TRBJ2-2 TRBV20-1 NA many TGCAGTGCCATCAGGGCCGGGGAGCTGTTTTTT CSAIRAGELFF
TRBJ2-1 TRBV27 TRBD2 few TGTGCCAGCAGTTTATACTCCGGGAGGGATCCTTACAATGAGCAGTTCTTC CASSLYSGRDPYNEQFF
TRBJ2-4 TRBV29-1 TRBD2 NA TGCAGCGCCCTAACTAGCGGGGGGAAAAACATTCAGTACTTC CSALTSGGKNIQYF
TRBJ2-7 TRBV27 NA few TGTGCCAGCAGTCCCAGGGAGTACTCCTACGAGCAGTACTTC CASSPREYSYEQYF
TRBJ2-7 TRBV2 NA NA TGTGCCAGCATGGGCAAAAAATACGAGCAGTACTTC CASMGKKYEQYF
TRBJ2-6 TRBV20-1 NA few TGCAGTGTTCGAGGGAATGGGGCCAACGTCCTGACTTTC CSVRGNGANVLTF
TRBJ2-1 TRBV20-1 NA few TGCAGTGCTCCGAGCGGCCCCTACAATGAGCAGTTCTTC CSAPSGPYNEQFF
TRBJ1-1 TRBV20-1 TRBD1 few TGCAGTGCTACTACAGGGGCCCCGAACACTGAAGCTTTCTTT CSATTGAPNTEAFF
TRBJ1-1 TRBV11-2 NA many TGTGCCAGCAGCGGAAACAGGGAGGCTTGGAACACTGAAGCTTTCTTT CASSGNREAWNTEAFF
TRBJ1-1 TRBV7-9 NA few TGTGCCAGCAGCTTTCAAGAGAACACTGAAGCTTTCTTT CASSFQENTEAFF
TRBJ2-3 TRBV7-9 NA NA TGTGCCAGCAGCTTTTTCGGGGGCTCAGATACGCAGTATTTT CASSFFGGSDTQYF
TRBJ2-7 TRBV27 NA many TGTGCCAGCAGTCCTCAGGGGGGCTCCCCCTCCTACGAGCAGTACTTC CASSPQGGSPSYEQYF
TRBJ2-1 TRBV20-1 TRBD1 NA TGCAGTGCTAGAGAAGGGGGCACCTCCTACAATGAGCAGTTCTTC CSAREGGTSYNEQFF
TRBJ2-1 TRBV10-3 TRBD2 NA TGTGCCATCAGTGAGTCGCTTATAAGCGGGAGGGTGGCTGAGCAGTTCTTC CAISESLISGRVAEQFF
TRBJ1-6 TRBV27 NA many TGTGCCAGCAGTTTATCGGGTCTCCGGTCACCCCTCCACTTT CASSLSGLRSPLHF
TRBJ1-5 TRBV7-9 NA NA TGTGCCAGCAGCCTAGAGGTTCAGCCCCAGCATTTT CASSLEVQPQHF
TRBJ2-7 TRBV10-2 NA NA TGCGCCAGCAGGGGACTTTGGGAGCAGTACTTC CASRGLWEQYF
TRBJ1-2 TRBV7-9 TRBD1 many TGTGCCAGCAGCCCAGATAACCGGGACAGGGCGGCGGGCTACACCTTC CASSPDNRDRAAGYTF
TRBJ2-2 TRBV7-9 NA NA TGTGCCAGCAGCTTAGGAGGAATCGGCACCGGGGAGCTGTTTTTT CASSLGGIGTGELFF
TRBJ2-7 TRBV6-1 NA few TGTGCCAGCAGCCGGACCGGGTTTGACGAGCAGTACTTC CASSRTGFDEQYF
TRBJ2-1 TRBV12-3/TRBV12-4 NA many TGTGCCAGCAGTCCATGGGGGGCAGGGGTAAATGAGCAGTTCTTC CASSPWGAGVNEQFF